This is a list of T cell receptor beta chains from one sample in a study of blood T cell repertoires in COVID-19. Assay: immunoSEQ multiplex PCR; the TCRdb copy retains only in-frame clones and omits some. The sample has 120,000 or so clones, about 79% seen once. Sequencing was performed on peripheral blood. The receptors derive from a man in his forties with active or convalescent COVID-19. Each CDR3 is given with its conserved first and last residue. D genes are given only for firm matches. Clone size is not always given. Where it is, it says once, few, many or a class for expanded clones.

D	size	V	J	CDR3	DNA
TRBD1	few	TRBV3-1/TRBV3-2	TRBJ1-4	CASSQDPRTGGVKLFF	TGTGCCAGCAGCCAAGACCCCAGGACAGGGGGTGTAAAACTGTTTTTT
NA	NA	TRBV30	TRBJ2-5	CAWSVEPGPGETQYF	TGTGCCTGGAGTGTAGAGCCCGGGCCGGGGGAGACCCAGTACTTC
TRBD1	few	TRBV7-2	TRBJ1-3	CASSPRTGGNTIYF	TGTGCCAGCAGCCCGAGGACAGGGGGAAACACCATATATTTT
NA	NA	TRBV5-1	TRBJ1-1	CASSFNQGNTEAFF	TGCGCCAGCAGCTTCAACCAGGGAAATACTGAAGCTTTCTTT
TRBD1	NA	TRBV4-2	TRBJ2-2	CASSQAGQGTGELFF	TGTGCCAGCAGCCAAGCGGGACAGGGCACCGGGGAGCTGTTTTTT
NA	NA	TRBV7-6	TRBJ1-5	CASSLGGVNQPQHF	TGTGCCAGCAGTCTCGGGGGAGTCAACCAGCCCCAGCATTTT
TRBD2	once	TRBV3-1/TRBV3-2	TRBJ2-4	CASSQEGAGLAALRDIQYF	TGTGCCAGCAGCCAAGAAGGGGCCGGACTAGCGGCCCTAAGGGACATTCAGTACTTC
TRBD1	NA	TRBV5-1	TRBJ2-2	CASSPMTGETGELFF	TGCGCCAGCAGCCCGATGACAGGGGAAACCGGGGAGCTGTTTTTT
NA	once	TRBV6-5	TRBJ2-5	CASRRQQETQYF	TGTGCCAGCCGAAGACAGCAAGAGACCCAGTACTTC
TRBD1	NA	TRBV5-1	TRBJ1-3	CASSSVASGTGAGNTIYF	TGCGCCAGCAGCTCCGTTGCCAGCGGGACAGGGGCTGGAAACACCATATATTTT
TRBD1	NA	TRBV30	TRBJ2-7	CAWSVYPRQGAGEQYF	TGTGCCTGGAGTGTTTATCCCCGACAGGGGGCTGGAGAGCAGTACTTC
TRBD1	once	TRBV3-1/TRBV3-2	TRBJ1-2	CASSQDRGQGGYTF	TGTGCCAGCAGCCAAGACAGGGGGCAGGGAGGCTACACCTTC
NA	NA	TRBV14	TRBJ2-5	CASSQVSGTQYF	TGTGCCAGCAGCCAAGTGTCGGGGACCCAGTACTTC
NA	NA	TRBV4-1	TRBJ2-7	CASSQAQGYYEQYF	TGCGCCAGCAGCCAAGCACAGGGCTACTACGAGCAGTACTTC
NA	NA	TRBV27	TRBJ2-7	CASPPSSRDPYEQYF	TGTGCCAGTCCCCCTTCTTCACGGGATCCCTACGAGCAGTACTTC
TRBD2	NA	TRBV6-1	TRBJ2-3	CASSVPSGRGTDTQYF	TGTGCCAGCAGTGTCCCTAGCGGGAGGGGGACAGATACGCAGTATTTT
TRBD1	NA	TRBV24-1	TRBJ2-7	CATAGQGYEQYF	TGTGCCACCGCGGGACAGGGCTACGAGCAGTACTTC
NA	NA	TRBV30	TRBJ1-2	CAWARGGYTF	TGTGCCTGGGCAAGGGGAGGCTACACCTTC
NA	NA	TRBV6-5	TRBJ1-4	CASSYSTGEKLFF	TGTGCCAGCAGTTACTCGACAGGTGAAAAACTGTTTTTT
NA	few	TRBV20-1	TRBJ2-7	CSASRGLEQYF	TGCAGTGCTTCACGTGGGCTCGAGCAGTACTTC
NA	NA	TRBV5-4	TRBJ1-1	CASSLGGRNEAFF	TGTGCCAGCAGCTTGGGTGGGAGGAATGAAGCTTTCTTT
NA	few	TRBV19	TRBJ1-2	CASSFPGSPGYGYTF	TGTGCCAGTAGTTTCCCAGGATCCCCAGGCTATGGCTACACCTTC
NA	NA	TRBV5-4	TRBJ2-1	CASSSLIGDYNEQFF	TGTGCCAGCAGCTCCCTAATCGGGGACTACAATGAGCAGTTCTTC
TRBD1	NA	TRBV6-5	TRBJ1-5	CASSYSGQSNQPQHF	TGTGCCAGCAGTTACTCGGGACAGAGCAATCAGCCCCAGCATTTT
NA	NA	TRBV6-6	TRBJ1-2	CASSQPEGRGYGYTF	TGTGCCAGCAGCCAACCAGAGGGGCGGGGGTATGGCTACACCTTC
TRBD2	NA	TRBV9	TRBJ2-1	CASSAVAGGGSYNEQFF	TGTGCCAGCAGCGCAGTGGCGGGAGGGGGCTCCTACAATGAGCAGTTCTTC
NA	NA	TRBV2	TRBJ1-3	CASKQGSGNTIYF	TGTGCCAGTAAACAGGGTTCTGGAAACACCATATATTTT
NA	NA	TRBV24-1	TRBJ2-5	CATSVSTAQETQYF	TGTGCCACCAGTGTTTCGACAGCACAAGAGACCCAGTACTTC
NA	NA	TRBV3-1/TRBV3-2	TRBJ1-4	CASSQDRGSLKLFF	TGTGCCAGCAGCCAAGATCGCGGCTCCCTGAAACTGTTTTTT
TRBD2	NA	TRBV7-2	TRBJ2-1	CASSLHGTSGGVWFF	TGTGCCAGCAGCTTACACGGGACTAGCGGGGGGGTTTGGTTCTTC
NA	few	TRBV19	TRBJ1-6	CASRLVNSPLHF	TGTGCCAGTCGACTGGTAAATTCACCCCTCCACTTT
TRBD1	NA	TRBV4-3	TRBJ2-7	CASSQGAGQGFSYEQYF	TGCGCCAGCAGCCAAGGGGCAGGACAGGGGTTCTCCTACGAGCAGTACTTC
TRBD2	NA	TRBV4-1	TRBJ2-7	CASSLGDTSGVTYEQYF	TGCGCCAGCAGCCTCGGAGACACTAGCGGGGTTACTTACGAGCAGTACTTC
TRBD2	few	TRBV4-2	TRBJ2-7	CASSQDNGTSGNEQYF	TGTGCCAGCAGCCAAGATAACGGGACTAGCGGGAACGAGCAGTACTTC
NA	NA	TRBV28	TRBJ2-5	CASSFGETQYF	TGTGCCAGCAGTTTTGGCGAGACCCAGTACTTC
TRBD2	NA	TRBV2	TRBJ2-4	CASREGLAGGRNIQYF	TGTGCCAGCAGGGAGGGACTAGCGGGAGGGCGGAACATTCAGTACTTC
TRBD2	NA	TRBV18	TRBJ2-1	CASSPLAGPYNEQFF	TGTGCCAGCTCACCACTAGCGGGGCCATACAATGAGCAGTTCTTC
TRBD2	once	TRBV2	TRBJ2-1	CATRMEGAGGRQFF	TGTGCCACCCGGATGGAAGGAGCGGGGGGGCGGCAGTTCTTC
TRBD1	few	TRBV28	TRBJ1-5	CASSGDRGQPQHF	TGTGCCAGCAGTGGGGACAGGGGTCAGCCCCAGCATTTT
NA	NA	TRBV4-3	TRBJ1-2	CASSQDIRGNYGYTF	TGCGCCAGCAGCCAAGATATTCGGGGAAACTATGGCTACACCTTC
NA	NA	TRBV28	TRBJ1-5	CASSLGPPASNQPQHF	TGTGCCAGCAGTTTGGGGCCTCCGGCCAGCAATCAGCCCCAGCATTTT
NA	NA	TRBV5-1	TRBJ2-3	CASSLLAGTDTQYF	TGCGCCAGCAGCTTGCTGGCGGGCACAGATACGCAGTATTTT
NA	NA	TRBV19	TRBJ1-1	CASSIRGGPEAFF	TGTGCCAGTAGTATAAGGGGGGGGCCTGAAGCTTTCTTT
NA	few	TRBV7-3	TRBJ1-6	CASSLNSGAPLHF	TGTGCCAGCAGCTTAAACAGCGGGGCACCCCTCCACTTT